These 28 T cell receptor beta chains share one sample of origin, sequenced in a study of T cell responses to AZD1222 COVID-19 vaccine. The method was immunoSEQ multiplex PCR; TCRdb's version includes in-frame clones alone and lacks a portion of them. The sample contains 150,000 to 200,000 clones, 90% to 95% of which appear only once. Sequenced here: peripheral blood, sampled 28 days after the second AZD1222 dose. These receptors originate from an adult who received the AZD1222 COVID-19 vaccine.

This chain joins TRBV9 and TRBJ1-1; 7 nucleotides agree with TRBD1. This CDR3 spans 14 amino acids. Germline V gene sequence: CDR1 SGDLS, CDR2 YYNGEE. The trim removed 2 bases at V and 3 bases at J, leaving 4 bases unmatched. CDR3 bases: TGTGCCAGCAGCGTCCTCGGACAGGACACTGAAGCTTTCTTT. Protein: CASSVLGQDTEAFF.

The chain combines TRBV5-1 with TRBJ1-1; D ambiguous. The CDR3 length is 13 residues. Trimming left V 2 bases short and J 1 base short, with 6 bases between. Germline V CDR1 and CDR2: SGHRS, YFSETQ. The CDR3 DNA reads as TGCGCCAGCAGCTTCGAAAAGAACACTGAAGCTTTCTTT. This gives the protein CASSFEKNTEAFF.

The gene calls are TRBV13 and TRBJ1-6; D might be TRBD1 (5 bases). CDR3 size: 15 residues. Trimming took 4 bases from V and 7 from J, leaving 14 bases between them. Germline CDR1 and CDR2: PRHDT and FYEKMQ (reference sequence). The CDR3 DNA reads TGTGCCAGCAGCTCGCCCGGGGGGTTAAATTCACCCCTCCACTTT. Protein product: CASSSPGGLNSPLHF.

The gene calls are TRBV6-4 and TRBJ1-5; TRBD1 agrees at 8 bases. V was pared by 2 bases and J by 1 base, with 10 bases of the junction left unmatched. The CDR3 has 18 residues. Germline CDR1 is MRHNA and CDR2 is SNTAGT. The DNA of the CDR3 is TGTGCCAGCAGTGACGCATGGGCCCGACAGGGGAGCAATCAGCCCCAGCATTTT. Protein sequence: CASSDAWARQGSNQPQHF.

The chain employs TRBV7-9 and TRBJ2-1, with 7 positions matching TRBD1. Trimming cost V 5 bases and J 10 bases; bases outside gene matches: 5. In germline, CDR1 is SEHNR, CDR2 FQNEAQ (reference sequence). The CDR3 sequence is 12 residues long. The CDR3 coding sequence is TGTGCCAGCAGCACAGGGGTGTACGAGCAGTTCTTC. Translated, it gives CASSTGVYEQFF.

This rearrangement joins TRBV6-5 to TRBJ1-5; D gene uncertain. Per the germline V gene, CDR1 is MNHEY and CDR2 is SVGAGI. Trimming removed 0 bases from V and 6 bases from J, with 9 bases in between. The CDR3 is made up of 14 amino acids. The CDR3, as DNA: TGTGCCAGCAGTTACTCGGATACGAGTCAGCCCCAGCATTTT. Its protein is CASSYSDTSQPQHF.

J is TRBJ2-5 and V is TRBV6-2 or TRBV6-3; TRBD1 aligns across 10 bases. The CDR3 totals 16 residues. Germline V gene data show CDR1 as MNHEY and CDR2 as SVGEGT. V trimming: 6 bases; J trimming: 9 bases; junction bases outside the gene matches: 16. CDR3 in DNA: TGTGCCAGCAGCCGCCCGCCTGGGACAGGGGAAACGGCCCAGTACTTC. This codes for CASSRPPGTGETAQYF.

The rearrangement links TRBV5-5 to TRBJ1-2; D uncertain. V was clipped by 0 bases and J by 5 bases, with 8 bases between them. The CDR3 spans 13 residues. From germline, CDR1 is SGHKS and CDR2 YYEKEE (reference sequence). The CDR3 sequence is CASSLGQQYGYTF. In DNA, the CDR3 is TGTGCCAGCAGCTTGGGTCAGCAGTATGGCTACACCTTC. Together with reference TRBV5-5 and TRBJ1-2, the CDR3 gives the full variable domain: DAGVTQSPTHLIKTRGQQVTLRCSPISGHKSVSWYQQVLGQGPQFIFQYYEKEERGRGNFPDRFSARQFPNYSSELNVNALLLGDSALYLCASSLGQQYGYTFGSGTRLTVV.

The CDR3 protein is CSADIFNEQYF. In nucleotides, the CDR3 is TGCAGTGCTGATATCTTTAACGAGCAGTACTTC. The V and J genes are TRBV20-1 and TRBJ2-7; D gene uncertain. This CDR3 comprises 11 residues. V lost 5 bases and J 5 bases, leaving 10 bases between the germline ends. The germline gives CDR1 DFQATT, CDR2 SNEGSKA (reference sequence).

The J gene is TRBJ2-1, the V gene TRBV19, with a tentative D call TRBD2 (5 bases). CDR3 length equals 14 residues. The V gene lost 9 bases and the J gene lost 0 bases, with 12 bases spanning the gap. In germline, CDR1 is LNHDA, CDR2 SQIVND (reference sequence). As DNA, the CDR3 is TGTGCCAGCTCAGATGCGGGCTCCTACAATGAGCAGTTCTTC. This gives the protein CASSDAGSYNEQFF.

This chain connects TRBV18 to TRBJ1-1; perhaps TRBD1 as D (6 bases). CDR1 and CDR2 (germline): KGHSH, LQKENI. The CDR3 runs to 14 residues. V lost 2 bases to trimming and J lost 3 bases, with 10 bases between them. The CDR3 nucleotides read TGTGCCAGCTCACCAGAAGGGGGTCACACTGAAGCTTTCTTT. The encoded protein is CASSPEGGHTEAFF. Full variable domain (missing parts from reference TRBV18 and TRBJ1-1): NAGVMQNPRHLVRRRGQEARLRCSPMKGHSHVYWYRQLPEEGLKFMVYLQKENIIDESGMPKERFSAEFPKEGPSILRIQQVVRGDSAAYFCASSPEGGHTEAFFGQGTRLTVV.

The chain links TRBV23-1 to TRBJ2-7, with D uncertain. TRBV23-1 counts as an open reading frame of uncertain function. The CDR3 loop spans 19 amino acids. V was trimmed by 0 bases and J by 0 bases, leaving 21 bases between them. The CDR3 sequence is CASSQSSGALNILSYEQYF. The CDR3 region has the DNA TGCGCCAGCAGTCAATCGAGTGGAGCCCTTAACATCCTCTCCTACGAGCAGTACTTC.

The V call is TRBV29-1, the J call TRBJ1-1; D may be TRBD1 (5 bases). The CDR3 covers 13 residues. The ends were cut back, 7 bases at V and 1 base at J, with 13 bases in the middle. Germline assignment: CDR1 SQVTM and CDR2 ANQGSEA. The CDR3 region has the DNA TGCAGCGCTGCCCAGGGTACGAACACTGAAGCTTTCTTT. Translated: CSAAQGTNTEAFF.

This clone was detected a few times. The V gene is TRBV21-1, the J gene TRBJ2-7. TRBV21-1 is a documented pseudogene. The CDR3 runs to 15 residues. The CDR3 is CASSKGNGSTYEQYF. In DNA form, the CDR3 reads TGTGCCAGCAGCAAAGGGAATGGGTCCACCTACGAGCAGTACTTC.

This chain links TRBV14 with TRBJ2-6, with D tentatively TRBD1 (6 bases). The CDR3 has 19 residues. The V end lost 0 bases, the J end lost 0 bases, and 15 bases lay between the germline ends. Germline loops: CDR1 SGHDN, CDR2 FVKESK. The CDR3 DNA sequence: TGTGCCAGCAGCCAAGAACCGTACAGGGTGAACTCTGGGGCCAACGTCCTGACTTTC. It translates to CASSQEPYRVNSGANVLTF.

The chain links TRBV7-8 to TRBJ2-1; 9 bases are a match to TRBD2. There are 18 residues in the CDR3. The V and J ends lost 1 base and 0 bases, in that order; junction bases with no gene match: 7. Germline-derived CDR1 and CDR2 are SGHVS and FQNEAQ. CDR3 sequence: CASSLGTSAQVSYNEQFF. CDR3 DNA: TGTGCCAGCAGCTTAGGGACTAGCGCCCAGGTCTCCTACAATGAGCAGTTCTTC.

V is TRBV5-1 and J is TRBJ2-6, with a tentative D call TRBD1 (6 bases). The V and J ends lost 2 bases and 1 base respectively, with 7 bases between them. There are 15 residues in the CDR3. Germline V gives CDR1 SGHRS, CDR2 YFSETQ. The CDR3 DNA follows: TGCGCCAGCAGCTTTACAGGGTCTGGGGCCAACGTCCTGACTTTC. Translating gives CASSFTGSGANVLTF.

The chain couples TRBV5-1 to TRBJ1-2, with D perhaps TRBD1 (5 bases). V was clipped by 6 bases and J by 4 bases, with 16 bases between them. The CDR3 contains 14 residues. Germline lookup yields CDR1 SGHRS and CDR2 YFSETQ. The CDR3 bases are TGCGCCAGCAACCTATGGGGCCAAGGCTATGGCTACACCTTC. It is translated as CASNLWGQGYGYTF.

The CDR3 DNA sequence: TGCGCCATCCCGGGGACTAGCGACACAGATACGCAGTATTTT. It codes for CAIPGTSDTDTQYF. The chain links TRBV10-1 to TRBJ2-3; 10 nucleotides agree with TRBD2. This CDR3 is 14 amino acids long. Trimming at V came to 10 bases and at J to 2 bases, leaving 6 bases not matched to a gene. CDR1 and CDR2 (germline): WNHNN, SYGVQD (reference sequence).

The chain couples TRBV6-5 to TRBJ1-1; TRBD1 is a possible D gene (5 bases). The germline V and J ends were trimmed by 6 bases and 1 base, with 9 bases remaining between them. Germline V CDR1 and CDR2: MNHEY, SVGAGI. This CDR3 has 13 residues. CDR3 DNA sequence: TGTGCCAGCAGCTTCACAGGGAACACTGAAGCTTTCTTT. Amino acids: CASSFTGNTEAFF.

V and J are TRBV30 and TRBJ1-1; no definite D call. In germline, CDR1 is GTSNPN, CDR2 SVGIG (reference sequence). V lost 0 bases to trimming and J lost 0 bases, with 8 bases between them. This CDR3 spans 14 amino acids. As DNA, the CDR3 is TGTGCCTGGAGTGTAAATCGGATGAACACTGAAGCTTTCTTT. Its protein product is CAWSVNRMNTEAFF.

The chain uses TRBV7-9 and TRBJ1-4, with D possibly being TRBD1 (6 bases). Germline values: CDR1 SEHNR, CDR2 FQNEAQ (reference sequence). CDR3 length: 15 amino acids. Trimming left V 1 base short and J 5 bases short, with 11 bases between. As DNA, the CDR3 is TGTGCCAGCAGCTTAGGGGGACAATTGAATGAAAAACTGTTTTTT. Amino acids: CASSLGGQLNEKLFF.

The chain is built from TRBV7-6 and TRBJ2-2; 7 nucleotides align to TRBD2. The CDR3 is 16 residues long. From germline, CDR1 is SGHVS and CDR2 FNYEAQ. The V gene end was trimmed by 7 bases and the J gene end by 7 bases; junction bases not matched to a gene: 15. CDR3 sequence (DNA): TGTGCCAGCACCCTTAGAAACGGGGGGATGTTCGGGGAGCTGTTTTTT. Its translation is CASTLRNGGMFGELFF.

The chain joins TRBV6-5 to TRBJ2-7, with D perhaps given as TRBD1 or TRBD2 (5 bases each). In germline, CDR1 is MNHEY, CDR2 SVGAGI. V lost 9 bases and J 3 bases, leaving 15 bases between the germline ends. The CDR3 totals 13 residues. CDR3 amino acids: CASFQRGVYEQYF. CDR3 DNA sequence: TGTGCCAGTTTCCAGAGGGGCGTCTACGAGCAGTACTTC.

This clone occurred once. The V gene is TRBV18, the J gene TRBJ1-4; maybe TRBD1 (6 bases). V lost 4 bases to trimming and J lost 0 bases, with 15 bases between them. Germline-derived CDR1 and CDR2 are KGHSH and LQKENI. The length of the CDR3 is 17 residues. The CDR3 sequence is CASSRGQRSATNEKLFF. In DNA form, the CDR3 reads TGTGCCAGCTCACGAGGACAGCGATCTGCAACTAATGAAAAACTGTTTTTT.

The chain couples TRBV10-3 to TRBJ2-7; 11 bases agree with TRBD2. From germline, CDR1 is ENHRY and CDR2 SYGVKD. The length of the CDR3 is 14 residues. Trimming took 4 bases from V and 2 from J; bases not matched to a gene: 1. CDR3 DNA sequence: TGTGCCATCAGTGGACTAGCGGGGACCTACGAGCAGTACTTC. Its protein is CAISGLAGTYEQYF.

The chain combines TRBV21-1 with TRBJ2-2; TRBD1 was called by the table and not checked on the DNA. TRBV21-1 is tagged as a pseudogene. The CDR3 has 15 residues. As DNA, the CDR3 is TGTGCCAGCAGCAAAGCCAACAGGGTCCACGGGGAGCTGTTTTTT. Protein sequence: CASSKANRVHGELFF.

The chain is built from TRBV20-1 and TRBJ1-4; 7 bases are shared with TRBD1. With 3 bases clipped from V and 0 bases from J, the junction kept 4 bases outside the gene matches. Germline V lookup: CDR1 DFQATT, CDR2 SNEGSKA (reference sequence). The CDR3 consists of 15 residues. The CDR3 sequence: CSASGTEATNEKLFF. CDR3 sequence (DNA): TGCAGTGCTAGTGGGACAGAGGCAACTAATGAAAAACTGTTTTTT.